The 12 T cell receptor beta chains presented below share a single source sample, sequenced in a study of blood T cell repertoires in COVID-19. The table came from immunoSEQ multiplex PCR; TCRdb's copy has only in-frame clones and leaves some out. The sample includes 50,000 or so clones, about nine tenths seen only once; the top ten take about 3.8%. Sequences were obtained from peripheral blood. All receptors come from a human donor in a cohort sampled during active COVID-19.

The chain uses TRBV19 and TRBJ2-5; TRBD1 matches 7 bases. From germline, CDR1 is LNHDA and CDR2 SQIVND (reference sequence). The V and J ends lost 4 bases and 4 bases, in that order; junction bases with no gene match: 9. CDR3 length: 15 residues. The CDR3 here is CASSKTPTGPETQYF. The CDR3 nucleotides read TGTGCCAGTAGTAAAACCCCGACAGGGCCAGAGACCCAGTACTTC. The whole variable domain, remainder taken from reference TRBV19 and TRBJ2-5, is DGGITQSPKYLFRKEGQNVTLSCEQNLNHDAMYWYRQDPGQGLRLIYYSQIVNDFQKGDIAEGYSVSREKKESFPLTVTSAQKNPTAFYLCASSKTPTGPETQYFGPGTRLLVL.

V and J are TRBV2 and TRBJ2-1; 9 nucleotides match TRBD1. The CDR3 is 14 residues long. V gave up 8 bases and J gave up 4 bases; unmatched junction bases: 6. CDR1 is SNHLY, CDR2 FYNNEI, per germline. CDR3 nucleotide sequence: TGTGCCAGCCAAGGACAGGGGATGTACAATGAGCAGTTCTTC. Translating it yields CASQGQGMYNEQFF. The variable domain in full, completed from reference TRBV2 and TRBJ2-1, reads EPEVTQTPSHQVTQMGQEVILRCVPISNHLYFYWYRQILGQKVEFLVSFYNNEISEKSEIFDDQFSVERPDGSNFTLKIRSTKLEDSAMYFCASQGQGMYNEQFFGPGTRLTVL.

The chain joins TRBV5-1 to TRBJ2-5, with D unresolved. The CDR3 covers 13 residues. V gave up 0 bases and J gave up 2 bases, with 5 bases separating them. The germline V gene encodes CDR1 SGHRS and CDR2 YFSETQ. CDR3 sequence (DNA): TGCGCCAGCAGCTTGGGCGGTCAAGAGACCCAGTACTTC. Protein: CASSLGGQETQYF.

This rearrangement joins TRBV5-8 to TRBJ2-5; 7 bases are a match to TRBD2. Trimming cost V 4 bases and J 5 bases; bases outside gene matches: 11. From germline, CDR1 is SGHTS and CDR2 YDEGEE. The CDR3 is 15 amino acids. The CDR3 reads CASSLGRGVGETQYF. In DNA form, the CDR3 reads TGTGCCAGCAGCCTCGGACGGGGGGTTGGGGAGACCCAGTACTTC.

The J gene is TRBJ2-7, the V gene TRBV5-5; 10 bases align to TRBD2. This CDR3 is built from 15 residues. With 0 bases clipped from V and 3 bases from J, the junction kept 3 bases outside the gene matches. The V gene's germline CDR1 is SGHKS and CDR2 YYEKEE (reference sequence). The CDR3 region is CASSLGLAGFYEQYV. CDR3 sequence (DNA): TGTGCCAGCAGCTTGGGACTAGCGGGTTTCTACGAGCAGTACGTC.

The chain combines TRBV28 with TRBJ1-1; 7 bases align to TRBD1. V was clipped by 8 bases and J by 0 bases; unmatched bases: 9. CDR3 length: 15 amino acids. Germline V lookup: CDR1 MDHEN, CDR2 SYDVKM. This CDR3 is CASYLRGPMNTEAFF. CDR3 in DNA: TGTGCCAGCTATCTTAGGGGGCCCATGAACACTGAAGCTTTCTTT.

The chain couples TRBV9 to TRBJ2-1; no clear D gene. Trimming cost V 3 bases and J 0 bases, with 7 bases left between them. Germline V lookup: CDR1 SGDLS, CDR2 YYNGEE. This CDR3 is 14 amino acids long. CDR3 in amino acids: CASSDSNSYNEQFF. The CDR3 DNA reads TGTGCCAGCAGCGACTCTAACTCCTACAATGAGCAGTTCTTC.

The chain joins TRBV6-5 to TRBJ2-3; 12 bases match TRBD2. With V trimmed by 2 bases and J by 4 bases, 4 bases remained unmatched. The CDR3 has 16 amino acids. Germline V gives CDR1 MNHEY, CDR2 SVGAGI. The CDR3 DNA reads as TGTGCCAGCAGTTACATACTAGCGGGAGGCCCAGATACGCAGTATTTT. As protein: CASSYILAGGPDTQYF.

The V and J genes are TRBV19 and TRBJ1-6, with no clear D. Trimming cost V 5 bases and J 5 bases, with 10 bases left between them. CDR1 is LNHDA, CDR2 SQIVND, per germline (reference sequence). CDR3 length equals 14 residues. As DNA, the CDR3 is TGTGCCAGTAGTTCTATTTCGGATAATTCACCCCTCCACTTT. As protein: CASSSISDNSPLHF.

The chain uses TRBV11-2 and TRBJ2-3; a weak D match, TRBD2 (6 bases). Trimming took 0 bases from V and 2 from J, leaving 24 bases between them. The germline CDR1 and CDR2 sequences are SGHAT and FQNNGV. This CDR3 is 20 amino acids long. The CDR3 nucleotides read TGTGCCAGCAGCTTAGATGGGAGGTCGCTCCTACCTGGGATCACAGATACGCAGTATTTT. The encoded protein is CASSLDGRSLLPGITDTQYF.

This chain connects TRBV18 to TRBJ1-3, with 9 bases lining up with TRBD1. V lost 3 bases and J lost 2; bases outside the gene matches: 8. From germline, CDR1 is KGHSH and CDR2 LQKENI. The CDR3 has 17 amino acids. CDR3 DNA sequence: TGTGCCAGCTCACCGGTCCGGGACAGGGTGACTGGAAACACCATATATTTT. Its protein is CASSPVRDRVTGNTIYF.

The chain couples TRBV6-5 to TRBJ2-7, with TRBD2 identical over 14 bases. V trimming: 6 bases; J trimming: 5 bases; junction bases outside the gene matches: 6. Germline V CDR1 and CDR2: MNHEY, SVGAGI. CDR3 length equals 15 residues. In DNA, the CDR3 is TGTGCCAGCAGCCCCGGGACTAGCGGGAGCGACGAGCAGTACTTC. Its translation: CASSPGTSGSDEQYF.